The 21 T cell receptor beta chains listed next were all sequenced from one sample in a study of radiotherapy plus CTLA-4 blockade in lung cancer. Sequenced by immunoSEQ multiplex PCR; TCRdb stores in-frame clones only, minus some. The data hold 90,000 to 130,000 clones, with roughly 86% observed a single time. Material: peripheral blood, obtained from a patient treated with radiotherapy plus ipilimumab. Receptor source: a human donor with non-small cell lung cancer that progressed on radiotherapy plus ipilimumab. Some clones in this sample may be carry-over from other donors' samples.

V gene TRBV28 combines with J gene TRBJ2-7; the match to TRBD2 covers 13 bases. Germline V CDR1 and CDR2: MDHEN, SYDVKM. The CDR3 runs 19 residues. V gave up 3 bases and J gave up 0 bases; unmatched junction bases: 11. The CDR3 DNA follows: TGTGCCAGCAGTTTTTGGACTAGCGGGGGCCGATTTCACTCCTACGAGCAGTACTTC. It specifies CASSFWTSGGRFHSYEQYF.

This sequence joins TRBV12-5 and TRBJ2-7, with TRBD2 as a possible D gene (5 bases). Germline V CDR1 and CDR2: LGHNT, FRNRAP. The CDR3 runs to 12 residues. The germline V and J ends were trimmed by 6 bases and 5 bases, with 11 bases remaining between them. The CDR3 sequence is CASGLARNEQYF. CDR3 nucleotides: TGTGCTAGTGGCCTAGCTCGCAACGAGCAGTACTTC.

This chain links TRBV5-1 with TRBJ2-2; 8 nucleotides line up with TRBD1. Germline V CDR1 and CDR2: SGHRS, YFSETQ. The CDR3 totals 15 residues. J was trimmed by 1 base and V by 3 bases; bases with no gene match: 2. Written as DNA, the CDR3 is TGCGCCAGCAGCTCCGGACAGGGGAACACCGGGGAGCTGTTTTTT. This translates into CASSSGQGNTGELFF.

The chain joins TRBV11-3 to TRBJ1-1; D may be TRBD1 (5 bases). The CDR3 has 13 amino acids. V was trimmed by 3 bases and J by 1 base, leaving 6 bases between them. Germline V gene lookup returns CDR1 SGHNT and CDR2 YENEEA. CDR3 nucleotides: TGTGCCAGCAGCTTCCAGGGGAACACTGAAGCTTTCTTT. This sequence encodes CASSFQGNTEAFF.

CDR3 sequence: CASSLGPGELFF. CDR3 nucleotides: TGTGCCAGCAGCTTGGGTCCCGGGGAGCTGTTTTTT. The chain employs TRBV11-3 and TRBJ2-2; D uncertain. From germline, CDR1 is SGHNT and CDR2 YENEEA. V dropped 3 bases and J dropped 6 bases, with 5 bases sitting between them. The CDR3 runs 12 residues.

The chain recombines TRBV18 with TRBJ2-5, with 9 nucleotides matching TRBD2. Germline CDR1 KGHSH, CDR2 LQKENI. The CDR3 is 15 amino acids. Germline trimming cut 1 base from V and 1 base from J; bases unmatched to any gene: 1. CDR3 protein: CASSPRTSVQETQYF. CDR3 nucleotides: TGTGCCAGCTCACCACGGACTAGCGTCCAAGAGACCCAGTACTTC.

A single count supports this clone. The gene calls are TRBV29-1 and TRBJ1-2; 10 nucleotides align to TRBD1. Germline CDR1 and CDR2: SQVTM and ANQGSEA. Trimming cost V 1 base and J 8 bases; bases outside gene matches: 10. This CDR3 comprises 15 residues. The CDR3 DNA reads as TGCAGCGTTGAAGGGCGACAGGGGGCACGTTGGGGCTACACCTTC. Its translation: CSVEGRQGARWGYTF.

The rearrangement uses TRBV6-6 and TRBJ1-6, with D unresolved. There are 16 residues in the CDR3. The ends were cut back, 2 bases at V and 7 bases at J, with 15 bases in the middle. Germline lookup yields CDR1 MNHNY and CDR2 SVGAGI (reference sequence). This CDR3 is CASSYGPGGVNSPLHF. In DNA, the CDR3 is TGTGCCAGCAGTTACGGCCCGGGTGGAGTCAATTCACCCCTCCACTTT.

The chain uses TRBV5-4 and TRBJ1-2; no definite D call. CDR1 SGHNT and CDR2 YYREEE come from the germline V gene (reference sequence). The CDR3 has 13 amino acids. Trimming shortened V by 0 bases and J by 6 bases, and 9 bases separated the two germline ends. The CDR3 is CASSLGRVDGYTF. CDR3 sequence (DNA): TGTGCCAGCAGCTTGGGAAGGGTGGATGGCTACACCTTC. The full variable domain, in which reference TRBV5-4 and TRBJ1-2 provide the parts outside the CDR3, is ETGVTQSPTHLIKTRGQQVTLRCSSQSGHNTVSWYQQALGQGPQFIFQYYREEENGRGNFPPRFSGLQFPNYSSELNVNALELDDSALYLCASSLGRVDGYTFGSGTRLTVV.

The chain carries TRBV5-8 and TRBJ2-1; TRBD2 aligns across 11 bases. The CDR3 consists of 18 residues. Germline assignment: CDR1 SGHTS and CDR2 YDEGEE. Losses at the gene ends were 4 bases for V and 0 bases for J; bases not matched to a gene: 9. Written as DNA, the CDR3 is TGTGCCAGCAGCGACAAGACTAGCGGGACAAGCTCCTACAATGAGCAGTTCTTC. Its translation: CASSDKTSGTSSYNEQFF.

The chain employs TRBV4-3 and TRBJ2-7; 7 bases fit TRBD2. The trim removed 3 bases at V and 0 bases at J, leaving 5 bases unmatched. Germline lookup yields CDR1 LGHNA and CDR2 YSLEER. This CDR3 has 15 amino acids. The CDR3 DNA is TGCGCCAGCAGCCAGGTATTAGCGGGCTCCTACGAGCAGTACTTC. Protein: CASSQVLAGSYEQYF.

This chain uses TRBV15 with TRBJ1-2, with 7 bases matching TRBD1. The V and J ends lost 2 bases and 6 bases, in that order; junction bases with no gene match: 12. The germline V gene encodes CDR1 LNHNV and CDR2 YYDKDF (reference sequence). The CDR3 contains 16 residues. CDR3 sequence (DNA): TGTGCCACCAGCAGATTGGTCGGACAGGAGGGGGATGGCTACACCTTC. It yields the protein CATSRLVGQEGDGYTF. The full variable domain, in which reference TRBV15 and TRBJ1-2 provide the parts outside the CDR3, is DAMVIQNPRYQVTQFGKPVTLSCSQTLNHNVMYWYQQKSSQAPKLLFHYYDKDFNNEADTPDNFQSRRPNTSFCFLDIRSPGLGDTAMYLCATSRLVGQEGDGYTFGSGTRLTVV.

This clone has a handful of counts. This chain uses TRBV29-1 with TRBJ1-4; 8 positions agree with TRBD1. The germline V gene encodes CDR1 SQVTM and CDR2 ANQGSEA. This CDR3 has 13 residues. Germline trimming cut 5 bases from V and 4 bases from J; bases unmatched to any gene: 3. DNA for the CDR3: TGCAGCGTTCCAGGACAGGGTAATGAAAAACTGTTTTTT. Translated, it gives CSVPGQGNEKLFF.

V gene TRBV11-1 combines with J gene TRBJ2-7, with D perhaps matching TRBD1 (5 bases). The CDR3 length is 13 residues. CDR1 and CDR2 from the germline V gene are SGHAT and FQDESV (reference sequence). The V gene lost 4 bases and the J gene lost 4 bases, with 11 bases spanning the gap. This chain's CDR3 is CASSSSGFYEQYF. CDR3 nucleotide sequence: TGTGCCAGCAGCTCCTCAGGGTTTTACGAGCAGTACTTC.

The rearrangement uses TRBV4-2 and TRBJ1-1, with 8 nucleotides matching TRBD1. The CDR3 consists of 20 residues. Germline V gene sequence: CDR1 LGHNA, CDR2 YNFKEQ. V lost 4 bases to trimming and J lost 4 bases; unmatched junction nucleotides: 23. DNA for the CDR3: TGTGCCAGCAGCCGTCTTACCCAGGGGGCGCGGGGCTTTCGGGGCACTGAAGCTTTCTTT. Translation: CASSRLTQGARGFRGTEAFF.

The chain employs TRBV4-3 and TRBJ2-3, with 11 positions matching TRBD1. The CDR3 runs to 17 residues. The trim removed 0 bases at V and 4 bases at J, leaving 6 bases unmatched. Germline CDR1 reads LGHNA; CDR2 reads YSLEER. The CDR3 DNA sequence: TGCGCCAGCAGCCAAGAGGTTCCGGGACAGGGGGCAGATACGCAGTATTTT. Encoded protein: CASSQEVPGQGADTQYF.

The chain joins TRBV15 to TRBJ2-7; 11 bases line up with TRBD2. Germline CDR1 reads LNHNV; CDR2 reads YYDKDF (reference sequence). The CDR3 runs 16 residues. Trimming removed 5 bases from V and 3 bases from J; junction bases left unmatched: 9. CDR3 in DNA: TGTGCCACCAGCCGGTTTAGCGGGGGGGATTACTACGAGCAGTACTTC. Encoded protein: CATSRFSGGDYYEQYF.

This clone appeared a few times. The V and J genes are TRBV5-1 and TRBJ2-3; D ambiguous. Germline V lookup: CDR1 SGHRS, CDR2 YFSETQ. V was pared by 5 bases and J by 2 bases, with 9 bases between. There are 13 residues in the CDR3. This CDR3 reads CASSSSPTDTQYF. DNA for the CDR3: TGCGCCAGCAGTTCCTCCCCCACAGATACGCAGTATTTT.

The CDR3 reads CASSFGAGQGYEQYF. In nucleotides, the CDR3 is TGCGCCAGCAGCTTCGGTGCGGGACAGGGCTACGAGCAGTACTTC. The rearrangement joins TRBV5-1 to TRBJ2-5; 9 nucleotides line up with TRBD1. Near its end, the DNA agrees better with TRBJ2-7, so the J call may be wrong. Germline assignment: CDR1 SGHRS and CDR2 YFSETQ. The CDR3 has 15 amino acids.

The genes are TRBV19 and TRBJ1-6; D remains unclear. Germline loops: CDR1 LNHDA, CDR2 SQIVND (reference sequence). This CDR3 has 15 amino acids. V lost 2 bases to trimming and J lost 1 base, with 6 bases between them. The CDR3 here is CASSIQISYNSPLHF. The DNA for the CDR3 is TGTGCCAGTAGTATACAGATTTCCTATAATTCACCCCTCCACTTT.

This chain joins TRBV5-5 and TRBJ1-2; possible D gene TRBD1, 5 bases. V lost 6 bases, J lost 2 bases, and 11 bases lay in between. Germline V gene data show CDR1 as SGHKS and CDR2 as YYEKEE (reference sequence). The CDR3 runs 13 residues. The CDR3 sequence is CASNGGINYGYTF. CDR3 DNA sequence: TGTGCCAGCAATGGGGGAATAAACTATGGCTACACCTTC.